This TCR beta chain was recovered during a study of T cell repertoires in cytomegalovirus infection. On the study more broadly: Newly reported HLA-C-restricted and thoroughly characterized HLA-B-restricted CMV epitopes were employed. In public TCR beta signatures, there were indications of both CMV infection and matching HLA type.

TCRdb processed the reads anew with MiXCR; each CDR3 protein has one entry. The sample shows approximately 910,000 distinct CDR3 sequences, around 32% of them seen only once. Germline V CDR1 and CDR2: MNHEY, SMNVEV (reference sequence). This CDR3 contains 15 residues. Losses at the gene ends were 0 bases for V and 5 bases for J; bases not matched to a gene: 3. In the case of this clonotype: The target antigen is unknown.

The chain joins TRBV27 to TRBJ1-3, with 8 bases fitting TRBD1. Source: cultured CD8+ T cells from PBMCs, taken from culture after CMV antigen stimulation. This sequence was found in a human donor in good health (CMV status not recorded). Some clones in this sample may be carry-over from other donors' samples. The CDR3 nucleotides read TGTGCCAGCAGTTTATCGGCAGGGGGCCGAAACACCATATATTTT. It encodes CASSLSAGGRNTIYF.